This entry describes one T cell receptor beta chain. It was with 60 Vbeta and 13 Jbeta primers that the PCR ran. The assay was immunoSEQ multiplex PCR, and TCRdb's table has in-frame clones only and misses some. Of approximately 200,000 clones listed, 70% to 85% are singletons. The CDR3 has 15 residues. V lost 1 base to trimming and J lost 7 bases; unmatched junction nucleotides: 9. The germline V gene has CDR1 LNHNV and CDR2 YYDKDF (reference sequence). This specimen belongs to a study of cytomegalovirus exposure and HLA in healthy donors. The sequence derives from a boy between 2 and 15 years old in good health and CMV-seronegative. Source material: PBMCs. The chain is built from TRBV15 and TRBJ1-1; the match to TRBD1 covers 7 bases. DNA of the CDR3: TGTGCCACCAGCAGAGGCGGGAGGGGGCCGGGTGAAGCTTTCTTT. The encoded protein is CATSRGGRGPGEAFF.